Shown below are 26 T cell receptor beta chains from a single sample sequenced in a study of blood T cell repertoires in COVID-19 (TCRdb year 2020). Library method: the immunoSEQ multiplex PCR assay. Sourced from immuneACCESS, this table was stored by TCRdb with only in-frame sequences that have V and J called. A share of the clones is absent; for the studies checked, an unresolved V gene accounts for under half, and the remainder has no known explanation. The sample includes 40,000 to 45,000 clones, with 80% to 90% observed a single time. The leading ten clones occupy 6.2% of the sample. The sample consisted of peripheral blood. These receptors came from a human donor in a cohort sampled during active COVID-19.

This sequence joins TRBV5-1 and TRBJ1-5, with TRBD1 as a possible D gene (5 bases). The CDR3 totals 15 residues. Trimming removed 0 bases from V and 6 bases from J, with 13 bases in between. From germline, CDR1 is SGHRS and CDR2 YFSETQ. The CDR3 nucleotides read TGCGCCAGCAGCTTGGAGGCAGGGCTGGGTCAGCCCCAGCATTTT. Translation gives CASSLEAGLGQPQHF.

The chain employs TRBV6-1 and TRBJ2-1; 7 nucleotides agree with TRBD1. Germline assignment: CDR1 MNHNS and CDR2 SASEGT. The CDR3 contains 11 residues. Germline trimming cut 3 bases from V and 10 bases from J; bases unmatched to any gene: 0. The chain's CDR3 is CASSDRGEQFF. CDR3 DNA sequence: TGTGCCAGCAGTGACAGGGGGGAGCAGTTCTTC.

This chain uses TRBV25-1 with TRBJ2-3; 9 bases fit TRBD1. The germline V gene has CDR1 MGHDK and CDR2 SYGVNS. Losses at the gene ends were 8 bases for V and 3 bases for J; bases not matched to a gene: 9. The CDR3 contains 15 residues. The CDR3 bases are TGTGCCAGCGGGGACAGGGAACGATATACAGATACGCAGTATTTT. Residues: CASGDRERYTDTQYF.

V gene TRBV7-9 combines with J gene TRBJ2-1; D remains unclear. Germline V CDR1 and CDR2: SEHNR, FQNEAQ (reference sequence). The CDR3 totals 14 residues. V lost 1 base to trimming and J lost 6 bases, with 10 bases between them. CDR3 amino acids: CASSLDGFSNEQFF. In nucleotides, the CDR3 is TGTGCCAGCAGCTTAGACGGGTTCTCCAATGAGCAGTTCTTC.

The chain has TRBV19 and TRBJ2-7; perhaps TRBD1 as D (6 bases). Germline V CDR1 and CDR2: LNHDA, SQIVND (reference sequence). Between the trimmed V and J ends, which lost 3 bases and 2 bases, there was a span of 8 bases. CDR3 size: 13 residues. The CDR3 protein is CASSITGTYEQYF. DNA for the CDR3: TGTGCCAGTAGTATCACAGGGACCTACGAGCAGTACTTC. Drawing the rest from reference TRBV19 and TRBJ2-7, the complete variable domain is DGGITQSPKYLFRKEGQNVTLSCEQNLNHDAMYWYRQDPGQGLRLIYYSQIVNDFQKGDIAEGYSVSREKKESFPLTVTSAQKNPTAFYLCASSITGTYEQYFGPGTRLTVT.

V gene TRBV12-3 or TRBV12-4 combines with J gene TRBJ1-3; D is uncertain. Trimming left V 3 bases short and J 7 bases short, with 10 bases between. The CDR3 is made up of 13 amino acids. CDR3 amino acids: CASSFGEGNTIYF. CDR3 DNA: TGTGCCAGCAGTTTCGGGGAAGGGAACACCATATATTTT.

This clone was picked up a small number of times. V usage is TRBV6-5 and J usage is TRBJ2-5; 7 nucleotides agree with TRBD2. The CDR3 spans 14 residues. With 8 bases clipped from V and 2 bases from J, the junction kept 8 bases outside the gene matches. From germline, CDR1 is MNHEY and CDR2 SVGAGI. CDR3 in amino acids: CASHRSGAQETQYF. The CDR3 DNA reads as TGTGCCAGCCATCGGAGCGGGGCTCAAGAGACCCAGTACTTC.

This clone was detected a few times. The V call is TRBV4-1, the J call TRBJ2-7; 9 bases fit TRBD2. V dropped 4 bases and J dropped 1; count of bases not matched to a gene: 8. The CDR3 runs 16 residues. Germline V CDR1 and CDR2: MGHRA, YSYEKL. CDR3 in amino acids: CASSRGSGGSSYEQYF. Here the CDR3 DNA reads TGCGCCAGCAGCCGCGGGAGCGGGGGGAGTTCCTACGAGCAGTACTTC.

The J gene is TRBJ2-3, the V gene TRBV10-1; D call uncertain. The CDR3 totals 12 residues. Germline V gene lookup returns CDR1 WNHNN and CDR2 SYGVQD (reference sequence). Trimming shortened V by 2 bases and J by 8 bases, and 8 bases separated the two germline ends. The CDR3 bases are TGCGCCAGCAGTGAGCTACCAGGTACGCAGTATTTT. The encoded protein is CASSELPGTQYF.

The chain has TRBV19 and TRBJ1-2; 12 bases line up with TRBD1. The CDR3 extends over 16 amino acids. Germline-derived CDR1 and CDR2 are LNHDA and SQIVND (reference sequence). J lost 7 bases, V lost 5 bases, and 11 bases had no gene match. The CDR3 spells CASSAFPGTGGFGYTF. The DNA of the CDR3 is TGTGCCAGTAGTGCCTTCCCCGGGACAGGGGGCTTTGGCTACACCTTC.

V usage is TRBV6-2 or TRBV6-3 and J usage is TRBJ1-5; possible D gene TRBD1, 5 bases. The V end lost 6 bases, the J end lost 9 bases, and 18 bases lay between the germline ends. Per germline, CDR1 MNHEY and CDR2 SVGEGT. The CDR3 extends over 14 amino acids. The CDR3 region is CASSLGGPLGPQHF. The CDR3 nucleotides read TGTGCCAGCAGCCTGGGGGGTCCCTTGGGGCCCCAGCATTTT.

There are a few counts of this clone. The chain recombines TRBV18 with TRBJ1-5; possibly TRBD1 for D (6 bases). The germline CDR1 and CDR2 sequences are KGHSH and LQKENI. The CDR3 spans 18 residues. V shed 3 bases and J shed 0 bases, with 18 bases lying between them. CDR3 in amino acids: CASSPGQLTPYSNQPQHF. The CDR3 DNA sequence: TGTGCCAGCTCACCCGGACAGCTTACCCCTTATAGCAATCAGCCCCAGCATTTT.

This clone was picked up a small number of times. The genes are TRBV2 and TRBJ1-1; D uncertain. The CDR3 sequence is 11 residues long. Trimming pared 10 bases from V and 11 bases from J, leaving 17 bases between. Germline CDR1 reads SNHLY; CDR2 reads FYNNEI. Here the CDR3 reads CATRWAGMAFF. DNA of the CDR3: TGTGCCACTAGATGGGCGGGGATGGCTTTCTTT. The full variable domain, rest sourced from reference TRBV2 and TRBJ1-1, is EPEVTQTPSHQVTQMGQEVILRCVPISNHLYFYWYRQILGQKVEFLVSFYNNEISEKSEIFDDQFSVERPDGSNFTLKIRSTKLEDSAMYFCATRWAGMAFFGQGTRLTVV.

V and J are TRBV7-6 and TRBJ2-7; tentatively, D is TRBD2 (6 bases). Trimming shortened V by 4 bases and J by 1 base, and 20 bases separated the two germline ends. This CDR3 contains 17 residues. Germline values: CDR1 SGHVS, CDR2 FNYEAQ. CDR3 DNA: TGTGCCAGCAGCTCCCTACCGGGAGTCCACCATTCCTACGAGCAGTACTTC. Protein: CASSSLPGVHHSYEQYF.

The chain recombines TRBV3-1 (or the pseudogene TRBV3-2) with TRBJ1-1; 9 nucleotides line up with TRBD1. The CDR3 sequence is 15 residues long. CDR1 and CDR2 from the germline V gene are LGHDT and YNNKEL (reference sequence). V lost 4 bases to trimming and J lost 4 bases; unmatched junction nucleotides: 7. The CDR3 sequence is CASSPQGQGLTEAFF. The CDR3 DNA is TGTGCCAGCAGCCCCCAAGGACAGGGGCTCACTGAAGCTTTCTTT.

V is TRBV6-2 or TRBV6-3 and J is TRBJ2-3, with 12 bases aligning to TRBD1. Germline CDR1 and CDR2: MNHEY and SVGEGT. This CDR3 spans 21 amino acids. J lost 3 bases, V lost 4 bases, and 20 bases had no gene match. The CDR3 protein is CASSSPWLPGQGARVTDTQYF. CDR3 coding DNA: TGTGCCAGCAGTTCCCCTTGGCTCCCGGGACAGGGGGCGCGAGTGACAGATACGCAGTATTTT.

This rearrangement joins TRBV6-5 to TRBJ1-2; D is perhaps TRBD1 (5 bases). Germline values: CDR1 MNHEY, CDR2 SVGAGI. V lost 3 bases and J lost 5, with 13 bases in between. The CDR3 sequence is 14 residues long. CDR3 DNA: TGTGCCAGCAGTTATGGGCAGGGAAAATATGGCTACACCTTC. Its protein product is CASSYGQGKYGYTF.

This chain joins TRBV9 and TRBJ2-1; 8 bases agree with TRBD2. V was clipped by 2 bases and J by 7 bases; unmatched bases: 8. The V gene's germline CDR1 is SGDLS and CDR2 YYNGEE. The CDR3 consists of 15 residues. CDR3 loop: CASSVGLVSRNEQFF. CDR3 nucleotide sequence: TGTGCCAGCAGCGTGGGACTAGTTTCGCGAAATGAGCAGTTCTTC.

The CDR3 loop is CASSKGQANTEAFF. DNA for the CDR3: TGTGCCAGTAGTAAGGGACAGGCAAACACTGAAGCTTTCTTT. The V gene is TRBV19, the J gene TRBJ1-1, with 8 bases that match TRBD1. The CDR3 length is 14 residues. CDR1 is LNHDA and CDR2 is SQIVND in the germline V gene (reference sequence). The junction had 3 bases not matched to a gene; V was cut back by 4 bases and J by 2 bases. Variable domain in full (rest from reference TRBV19 and TRBJ1-1): DGGITQSPKYLFRKEGQNVTLSCEQNLNHDAMYWYRQDPGQGLRLIYYSQIVNDFQKGDIAEGYSVSREKKESFPLTVTSAQKNPTAFYLCASSKGQANTEAFFGQGTRLTVV.

This clone was counted a few times. The chain carries TRBV24-1 and TRBJ2-2; TRBD2 aligns across 7 bases. The CDR3 spans 15 residues. J gave up 4 bases and V 2 bases, and 3 bases lay outside the gene matches. Germline assignment: CDR1 KGHDR and CDR2 SFDVKD. The CDR3 region has the DNA TGTGCCACCAGTGATTCAAGCGGGGCCACCGGGGAGCTGTTTTTT. Amino acids: CATSDSSGATGELFF.

CDR3 bases: TGTGCCAGCAGACTAGCGGGGGGGCAGTGGCAGTACTTC. Protein sequence: CASRLAGGQWQYF. The genes are TRBV6-5 and TRBJ2-7, with TRBD2 matching 13 bases. The CDR3 sequence is 13 residues long. Germline loops: CDR1 MNHEY, CDR2 SVGAGI. V was clipped by 6 bases and J by 9 bases; unmatched bases: 5.

The V and J genes are TRBV2 and TRBJ1-6, with 7 nucleotides matching TRBD1. The CDR3 has 15 residues. The junction had 4 bases not matched to a gene; V was cut back by 4 bases and J by 4 bases. CDR1 and CDR2 from the germline V gene are SNHLY and FYNNEI. CDR3 sequence reads: CASSGPGQYNSPLHF. The DNA of the CDR3 is TGTGCCAGCAGTGGACCGGGACAGTATAATTCACCCCTCCACTTT.

This clone came up once. The chain links TRBV4-3 to TRBJ2-7, with a tentative D call TRBD1 (5 bases). Germline lookup yields CDR1 LGHNA and CDR2 YSLEER. The CDR3 is made up of 13 amino acids. V lost 3 bases, J lost 6 bases, and 12 bases lay in between. Here the CDR3 reads CASSHLGASEQYF. The DNA of the CDR3 is TGCGCCAGCAGCCACCTAGGGGCCTCCGAGCAGTACTTC.

The chain is built from TRBV9 and TRBJ2-5; 8 positions match TRBD2. V gave up 3 bases and J gave up 5 bases; unmatched junction bases: 9. CDR1 and CDR2 from the germline V gene are SGDLS and YYNGEE. The CDR3 consists of 15 residues. CDR3 sequence reads: CASSAGRGVLETQYF. The CDR3 DNA follows: TGTGCCAGCAGCGCCGGGAGGGGGGTTCTGGAGACCCAGTACTTC.

The table lists this clone with a few counts. The chain carries TRBV18 and TRBJ2-3; tentative D call: TRBD2 (5 bases). Trimming stripped 9 bases from V and 0 bases from J, with 13 bases between. Germline loops: CDR1 KGHSH, CDR2 LQKENI. The CDR3 has 14 amino acids. The CDR3 DNA reads as TGTGCCAGTTCTAGCCAAACTAGCACAGATACGCAGTATTTT. This gives the protein CASSSQTSTDTQYF.

The V call is TRBV10-1, the J call TRBJ1-2; 7 bases fit TRBD1. Looked up from germline, CDR1 is WNHNN and CDR2 is SYGVQD (reference sequence). The CDR3 loop spans 16 amino acids. Unmatched junction bases numbered 10, after V lost 0 bases and J lost 6 bases. The DNA for the CDR3 is TGCGCCAGCAGTGAGTCCCGGGACAGAGTCTATGATGGCTACACCTTC. This gives the protein CASSESRDRVYDGYTF.